The clone carrying this TCR beta chain was observed many times. This specimen comes from a study of T cells in Graves' hyperthyroidism and ophthalmopathy. It was RNA transcripts that yielded the amplified TCR beta CDR3 regions. TCR CDR3 regions were first amplified by RT-PCR with HTBI primers. TCRdb reprocessed the multiplex PCR reads via MiXCR and lists one record per CDR3 protein. There are a few hundred thousand distinct CDR3 sequences in the sample; 15% to 18% occur only once, and around 7.5% lies in the top ten. The CDR3 extends over 12 amino acids. Germline V gives CDR1 MDHEN, CDR2 SYDVKM. V gave up 6 bases and J gave up 10 bases; unmatched junction bases: 3.

The chain couples TRBV28 to TRBJ1-6; 7 positions match TRBD1. This sequence was found in a woman under 40 with Graves' hyperthyroidism. Sequenced: blood. The CDR3 nucleotides read TGTGCCAGCAGGACAGGGTTCTCACCCCTCCACTTT. As protein: CASRTGFSPLHF.